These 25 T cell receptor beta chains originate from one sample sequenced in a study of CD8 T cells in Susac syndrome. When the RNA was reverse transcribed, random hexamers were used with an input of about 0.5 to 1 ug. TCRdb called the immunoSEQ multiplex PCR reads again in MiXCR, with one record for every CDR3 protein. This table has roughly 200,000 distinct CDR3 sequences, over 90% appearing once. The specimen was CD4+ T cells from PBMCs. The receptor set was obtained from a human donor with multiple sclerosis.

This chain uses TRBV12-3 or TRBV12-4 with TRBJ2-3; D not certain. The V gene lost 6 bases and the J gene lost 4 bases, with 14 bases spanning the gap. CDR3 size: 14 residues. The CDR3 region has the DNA TGTGCCAGCAGCCACAGACTCGTGCCAGATACGCAGTATTTT. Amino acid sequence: CASSHRLVPDTQYF.

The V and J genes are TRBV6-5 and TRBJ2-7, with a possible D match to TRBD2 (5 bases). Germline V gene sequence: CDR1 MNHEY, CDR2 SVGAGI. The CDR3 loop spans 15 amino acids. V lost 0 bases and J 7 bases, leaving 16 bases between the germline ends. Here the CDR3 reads CASSYSSGSPGEQYV. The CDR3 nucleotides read TGTGCCAGCAGTTACTCGTCGGGCAGCCCGGGGGAGCAGTACGTC.

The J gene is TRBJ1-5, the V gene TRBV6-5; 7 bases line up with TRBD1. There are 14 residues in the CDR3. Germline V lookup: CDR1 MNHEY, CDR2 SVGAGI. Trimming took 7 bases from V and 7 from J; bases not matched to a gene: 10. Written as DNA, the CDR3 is TGTGCCAGCACCGACCGACAGGGTCAGCAGCCCCAGCATTTT. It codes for CASTDRQGQQPQHF.

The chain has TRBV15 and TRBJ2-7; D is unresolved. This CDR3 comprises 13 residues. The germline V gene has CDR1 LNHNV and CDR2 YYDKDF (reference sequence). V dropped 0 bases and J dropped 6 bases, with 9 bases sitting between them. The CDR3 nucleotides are TGTGCCACCAGCAGAGAAAGGTTTCGCGAGCAGTACGTC. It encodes CATSRERFREQYV.

CDR3 residues: CASSAGTGPNTEAFF. The CDR3 DNA reads as TGTGCCAGCAGCGCCGGGACAGGCCCAAACACTGAAGCTTTCTTT. The chain employs TRBV9 and TRBJ1-1, with 8 positions matching TRBD1. This CDR3 spans 15 amino acids. V was clipped by 3 bases and J by 2 bases; unmatched bases: 6. Per the germline V gene, CDR1 is SGDLS and CDR2 is YYNGEE.

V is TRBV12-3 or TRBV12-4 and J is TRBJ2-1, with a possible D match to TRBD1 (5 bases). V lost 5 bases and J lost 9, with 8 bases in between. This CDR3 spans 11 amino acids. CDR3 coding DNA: TGTGCCAGCAGTGGGGCTTTTGAGCAGTTCTTC. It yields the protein CASSGAFEQFF.

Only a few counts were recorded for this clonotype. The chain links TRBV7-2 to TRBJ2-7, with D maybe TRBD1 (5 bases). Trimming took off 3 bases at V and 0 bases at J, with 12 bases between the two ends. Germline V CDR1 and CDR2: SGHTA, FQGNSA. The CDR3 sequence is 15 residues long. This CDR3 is CASSLARVSSYEQYF. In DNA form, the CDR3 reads TGTGCCAGCAGCTTGGCCAGGGTCAGCTCCTACGAGCAGTACTTC.

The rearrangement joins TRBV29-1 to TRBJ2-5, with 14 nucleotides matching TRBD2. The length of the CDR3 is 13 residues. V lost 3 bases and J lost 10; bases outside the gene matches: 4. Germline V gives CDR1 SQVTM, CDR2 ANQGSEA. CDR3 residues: CSVETSGGANQYF. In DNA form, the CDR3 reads TGCAGCGTTGAGACTAGCGGGGGGGCAAACCAGTACTTC.

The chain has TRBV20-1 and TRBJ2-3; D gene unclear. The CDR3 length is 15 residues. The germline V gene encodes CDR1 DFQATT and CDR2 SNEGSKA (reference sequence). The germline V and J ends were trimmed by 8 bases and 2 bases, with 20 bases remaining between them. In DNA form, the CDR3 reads TGCAGTTTTTCCGATCGTAAGAACCCCACAGATACGCAGTATTTT. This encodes CSFSDRKNPTDTQYF.

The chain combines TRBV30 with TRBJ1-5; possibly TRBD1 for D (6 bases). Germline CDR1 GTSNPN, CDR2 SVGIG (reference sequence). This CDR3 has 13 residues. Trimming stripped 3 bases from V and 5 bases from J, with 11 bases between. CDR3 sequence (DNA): TGTGCCTGGAGGAACAGGGTAGATCAGCCCCAGCATTTT. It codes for CAWRNRVDQPQHF.

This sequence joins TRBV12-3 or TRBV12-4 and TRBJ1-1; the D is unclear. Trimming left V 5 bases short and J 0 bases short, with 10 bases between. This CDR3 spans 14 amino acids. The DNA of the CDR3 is TGTGCCAGCAGTCCAAAGGAATTGAACACTGAAGCTTTCTTT. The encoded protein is CASSPKELNTEAFF.

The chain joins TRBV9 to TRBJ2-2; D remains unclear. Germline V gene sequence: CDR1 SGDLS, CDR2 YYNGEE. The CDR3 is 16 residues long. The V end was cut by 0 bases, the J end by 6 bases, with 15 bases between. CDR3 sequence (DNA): TGTGCCAGCAGCGTAGCGGCCTCGACAAAATCCGGGGAGCTGTTTTTT. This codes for CASSVAASTKSGELFF.

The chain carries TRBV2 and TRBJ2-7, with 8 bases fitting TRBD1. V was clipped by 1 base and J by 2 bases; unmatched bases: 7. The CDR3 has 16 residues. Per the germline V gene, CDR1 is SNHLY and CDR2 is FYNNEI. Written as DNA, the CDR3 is TGTGCCAGCAGTGAAGGCGGCAGGGGGCTACCCTACGAGCAGTACGTC. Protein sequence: CASSEGGRGLPYEQYV.

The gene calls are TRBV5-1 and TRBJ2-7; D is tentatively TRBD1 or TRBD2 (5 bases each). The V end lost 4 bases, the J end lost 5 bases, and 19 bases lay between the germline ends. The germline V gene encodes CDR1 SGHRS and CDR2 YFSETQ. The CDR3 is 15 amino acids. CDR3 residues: CASSLGTDGVNEQYV. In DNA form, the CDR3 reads TGCGCCAGCAGCCTGGGGACGGATGGGGTCAACGAGCAGTACGTC.

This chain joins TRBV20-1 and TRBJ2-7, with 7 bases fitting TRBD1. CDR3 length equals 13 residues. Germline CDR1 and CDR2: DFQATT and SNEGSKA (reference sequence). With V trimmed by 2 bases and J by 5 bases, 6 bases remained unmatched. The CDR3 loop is CSARTTGEHEQYF. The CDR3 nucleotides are TGCAGTGCTAGAACTACAGGGGAACACGAGCAGTACTTC.

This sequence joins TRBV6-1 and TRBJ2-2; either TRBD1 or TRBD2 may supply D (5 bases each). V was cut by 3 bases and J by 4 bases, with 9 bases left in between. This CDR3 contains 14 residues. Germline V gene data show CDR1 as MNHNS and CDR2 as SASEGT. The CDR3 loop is CASSDHGGTGELFF. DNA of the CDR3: TGTGCCAGCAGTGATCATGGGGGCACCGGGGAGCTGTTTTTT.

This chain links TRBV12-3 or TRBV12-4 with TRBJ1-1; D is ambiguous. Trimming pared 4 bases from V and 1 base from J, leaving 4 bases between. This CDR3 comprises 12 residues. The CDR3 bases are TGTGCCAGCAGTTCAAAGAACACTGAAGCTTTCTTT. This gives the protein CASSSKNTEAFF.

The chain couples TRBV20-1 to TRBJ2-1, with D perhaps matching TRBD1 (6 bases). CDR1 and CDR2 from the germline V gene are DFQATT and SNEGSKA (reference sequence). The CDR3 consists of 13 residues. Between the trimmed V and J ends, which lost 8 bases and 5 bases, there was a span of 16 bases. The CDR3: CSLNRARHNEQFF. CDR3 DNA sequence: TGCAGTCTGAACAGGGCAAGACACAATGAGCAGTTCTTC.

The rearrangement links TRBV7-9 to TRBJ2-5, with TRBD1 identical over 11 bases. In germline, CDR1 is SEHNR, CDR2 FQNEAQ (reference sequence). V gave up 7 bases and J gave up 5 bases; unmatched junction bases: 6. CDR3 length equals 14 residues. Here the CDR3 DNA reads TGTGCCAGCAACCCGGGACAGGGGGGCGAGACCCAGTACTTC. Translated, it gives CASNPGQGGETQYF.

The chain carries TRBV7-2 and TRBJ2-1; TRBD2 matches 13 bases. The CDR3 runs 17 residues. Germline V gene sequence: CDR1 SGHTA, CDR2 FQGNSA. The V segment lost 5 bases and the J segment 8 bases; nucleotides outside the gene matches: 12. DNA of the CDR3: TGTGCCAGCAGCGTACTAGCGGGGGGGTCCCTGAGTCATGAGCAGTTCTTC. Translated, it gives CASSVLAGGSLSHEQFF.

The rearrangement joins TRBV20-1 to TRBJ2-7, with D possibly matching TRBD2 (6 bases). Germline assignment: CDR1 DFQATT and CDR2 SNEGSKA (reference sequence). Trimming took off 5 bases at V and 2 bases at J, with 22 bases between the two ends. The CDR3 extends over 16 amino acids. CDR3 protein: CSASPTPLGGTYEQYF. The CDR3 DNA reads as TGCAGTGCTTCCCCAACCCCGCTGGGGGGAACCTACGAGCAGTACTTC.

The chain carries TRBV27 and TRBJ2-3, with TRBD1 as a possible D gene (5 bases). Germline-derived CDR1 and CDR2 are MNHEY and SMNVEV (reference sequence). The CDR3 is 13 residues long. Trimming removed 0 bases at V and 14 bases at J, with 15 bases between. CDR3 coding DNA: TGTGCCAGCAGTTTATCGATCGACAGCCTATTGTATTTT. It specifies CASSLSIDSLLYF.

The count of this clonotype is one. The CDR3 spells CASSPQKGSYNEQFF. The CDR3 DNA is TGTGCCAGCAGCCCCCAGAAGGGCTCCTACAATGAGCAGTTCTTC. The chain is built from TRBV7-9 and TRBJ2-1; D not certain. The CDR3 extends over 15 amino acids. Trimming cost V 5 bases and J 0 bases, with 11 bases left between them. The germline V gene has CDR1 SEHNR and CDR2 FQNEAQ (reference sequence).

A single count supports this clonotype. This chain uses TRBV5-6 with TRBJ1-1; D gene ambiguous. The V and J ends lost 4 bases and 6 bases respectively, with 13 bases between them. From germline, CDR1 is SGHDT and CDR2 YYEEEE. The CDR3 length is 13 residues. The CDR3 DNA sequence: TGTGCCAGCAGCCCCCCCGGATGGCCTGAAGCTTTCTTT. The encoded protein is CASSPPGWPEAFF.

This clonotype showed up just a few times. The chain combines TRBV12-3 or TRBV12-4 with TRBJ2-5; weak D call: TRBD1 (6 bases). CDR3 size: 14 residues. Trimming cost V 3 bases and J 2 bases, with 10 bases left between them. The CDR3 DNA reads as TGTGCCAGCAGTTTGCAGGGGATTCAAGAGACCCAGTACTTC. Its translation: CASSLQGIQETQYF.